The 23 T cell receptor beta chains below were found in one sample sequenced in a study of blood T cell repertoires in COVID-19. The assay was immunoSEQ multiplex PCR, and TCRdb's table has in-frame clones only and misses some. This sample has fewer than 70,000 clones, with approximately 79% found just once. The sequenced sample consisted of peripheral blood. The source is a man aged 60 to 75 with acute or convalescent COVID-19.

The chain links TRBV11-2 to TRBJ1-5; D call uncertain. The CDR3 loop spans 13 amino acids. Germline V lookup: CDR1 SGHAT, CDR2 FQNNGV. V was pared by 5 bases and J by 0 bases, with 5 bases between. The CDR3 DNA reads as TGTGCCAGCAGCCTATATAGCAATCAGCCCCAGCATTTT. The encoded protein is CASSLYSNQPQHF.

This clone was recorded a few times. The rearrangement links TRBV6-1 to TRBJ1-4; TRBD1 agrees at 7 bases. CDR1 MNHNS and CDR2 SASEGT come from the germline V gene. Losses at the gene ends were 3 bases for V and 0 bases for J; bases not matched to a gene: 7. The CDR3 runs 17 residues. CDR3 residues: CASSEGHGQATNEKLFF. CDR3 DNA: TGTGCCAGCAGTGAGGGGCATGGACAGGCAACTAATGAAAAACTGTTTTTT.

The chain has TRBV10-2 and TRBJ2-3; 11 nucleotides match TRBD2. Germline assignment: CDR1 WSHSY and CDR2 SAAADI. V shed 6 bases, J shed 4 bases, and the junction held 6 bases outside the gene matches. This CDR3 contains 15 residues. The CDR3 protein is CASRDTSGGADTQYF. The CDR3 region has the DNA TGCGCCAGCAGGGACACTAGCGGGGGAGCAGATACGCAGTATTTT.

The chain has TRBV11-2 and TRBJ2-1; D is unclear. This CDR3 region has 11 residues. V was clipped by 5 bases and J by 6 bases, with 5 bases between them. From germline, CDR1 is SGHAT and CDR2 FQNNGV. The CDR3 region has the DNA TGTGCCAGCAGCCCGGGCAATGAGCAGTTCTTC. Protein sequence: CASSPGNEQFF.

The rearrangement joins TRBV18 to TRBJ2-1, with 9 bases fitting TRBD2. Germline V gene data show CDR1 as KGHSH and CDR2 as LQKENI. V shed 2 bases, J shed 7 bases, and the junction held 6 bases outside the gene matches. This CDR3 is 15 amino acids long. CDR3 nucleotides: TGTGCCAGCTCACCATCGCTAGCGGGGTCGAATGAGCAGTTCTTC. Translated: CASSPSLAGSNEQFF.

The V and J genes are TRBV30 and TRBJ1-6; D remains unclear. V lost 0 bases, J lost 9 bases, and 12 bases lay in between. Germline CDR1 is GTSNPN and CDR2 is SVGIG (reference sequence). The CDR3 runs to 14 residues. The DNA of the CDR3 is TGTGCCTGGAGTGTAGGCGCCGGACTTTCACCCCTCCACTTT. Protein: CAWSVGAGLSPLHF.

The chain combines TRBV5-4 with TRBJ1-3; TRBD1 is a possible D gene (6 bases). Germline assignment: CDR1 SGHNT and CDR2 YYREEE (reference sequence). The CDR3 runs to 13 residues. V shed 3 bases and J shed 7 bases, with 11 bases lying between them. The CDR3 is CASSSDRLNTIYF. DNA for the CDR3: TGTGCCAGCAGCTCGGACAGACTTAACACCATATATTTT.

The V and J genes are TRBV2 and TRBJ2-7, with TRBD1 matching 9 bases. Germline V gives CDR1 SNHLY, CDR2 FYNNEI. CDR3 length: 15 amino acids. Losses at the gene ends were 3 bases for V and 5 bases for J; bases not matched to a gene: 8. DNA of the CDR3: TGTGCCAGCAGTGAGGGGGGACAGGGTAAGGACGAGCAGTACTTC. Translated: CASSEGGQGKDEQYF.

The chain uses TRBV5-4 and TRBJ2-5, with 12 positions matching TRBD2. After removal of 4 bases from V and 1 base from J, the junction contained 8 bases not matched to a gene. The CDR3 is made up of 17 amino acids. The V gene's germline CDR1 is SGHNT and CDR2 YYREEE (reference sequence). In nucleotides, the CDR3 is TGTGCCAGCAGCGCTGCCACTAGCGGGGGGTCCCAAGAGACCCAGTACTTC. This sequence encodes CASSAATSGGSQETQYF.

The V and J genes are TRBV20-1 and TRBJ2-5; no firm D call. The CDR3 has 12 residues. Trimming took off 3 bases at V and 1 base at J, with 6 bases between the two ends. In germline, CDR1 is DFQATT, CDR2 SNEGSKA (reference sequence). CDR3 region: CSASPSQETQYF. CDR3 coding DNA: TGCAGTGCTAGTCCTAGCCAAGAGACCCAGTACTTC.

This clone turned up a few times. The rearrangement uses TRBV28 and TRBJ1-3; D unclear. V lost 7 bases and J 4 bases, leaving 11 bases between the germline ends. The CDR3 sequence is 13 residues long. CDR1 and CDR2 from the germline V gene are MDHEN and SYDVKM. CDR3 sequence reads: CASTLGSGNTIYF. The CDR3 DNA reads TGTGCCAGCACCCTGGGGAGCGGAAACACCATATATTTT.

This chain links TRBV9 with TRBJ2-5, with 7 nucleotides matching TRBD2. The length of the CDR3 is 15 residues. V was clipped by 1 base and J by 1 base; unmatched bases: 4. Germline V gene sequence: CDR1 SGDLS, CDR2 YYNGEE. CDR3 coding DNA: TGTGCCAGCAGCGTATTAGCGGGTCCCCAAGAGACCCAGTACTTC. Protein product: CASSVLAGPQETQYF. The full variable domain, completed using reference TRBV9 and TRBJ2-5, is DSGVTQTPKHLITATGQRVTLRCSPRSGDLSVYWYQQSLDQGLQFLIQYYNGEERAKGNILERFSAQQFPDLHSELNLSSLELGDSALYFCASSVLAGPQETQYFGPGTRLLVL.

The genes are TRBV10-3 and TRBJ1-6; 8 bases match TRBD1. The CDR3 loop spans 13 amino acids. The germline CDR1 and CDR2 sequences are ENHRY and SYGVKD. The V and J ends lost 11 bases and 8 bases, in that order; junction bases with no gene match: 8. In nucleotides, the CDR3 is TGTGCCGCCACTAGGGGACAGGATTCACCCCTCCACTTT. This gives the protein CAATRGQDSPLHF.

V usage is TRBV5-8 and J usage is TRBJ1-4; possibly TRBD1 for D (5 bases). The CDR3 loop spans 15 amino acids. Trimming shortened V by 1 base and J by 4 bases, and 11 bases separated the two germline ends. Germline values: CDR1 SGHTS, CDR2 YDEGEE. CDR3: CASSLRGTGNEKLFF. CDR3 sequence (DNA): TGTGCCAGCAGCTTGAGAGGGACTGGTAATGAAAAACTGTTTTTT.

This chain uses TRBV27 with TRBJ2-7; 11 bases line up with TRBD1. There are 13 residues in the CDR3. V trimming: 5 bases; J trimming: 5 bases; junction bases outside the gene matches: 2. CDR1 is MNHEY, CDR2 SMNVEV, per germline (reference sequence). The CDR3: CASSRGQGDEQYF. In nucleotides, the CDR3 is TGTGCCAGCAGTAGGGGACAGGGGGACGAGCAGTACTTC.

V usage is TRBV7-2 and J usage is TRBJ2-3; D may be TRBD2 (6 bases). In germline, CDR1 is SGHTA, CDR2 FQGNSA. Trimming left V 3 bases short and J 6 bases short, with 16 bases between. This CDR3 contains 15 residues. Here the CDR3 reads CASSFSGVNVDTQYF. The CDR3 DNA follows: TGTGCCAGCAGCTTTAGCGGAGTAAACGTGGATACGCAGTATTTT. The full variable domain, completed using reference TRBV7-2 and TRBJ2-3, is GAGVSQSPSNKVTEKGKDVELRCDPISGHTALYWYRQSLGQGLEFLIYFQGNSAPDKSGLPSDRFSAERTGGSVSTLTIQRTQQEDSAVYLCASSFSGVNVDTQYFGPGTRLTVL.

The CDR3 here is CASSAQGAQGGTEAFF. As DNA, the CDR3 is TGCGCCAGCAGCGCCCAGGGGGCGCAGGGCGGCACTGAAGCTTTCTTT. The chain carries TRBV10-1 and TRBJ1-1; 8 bases are a match to TRBD1. V was pared by 6 bases and J by 4 bases, with 13 bases of the junction left unmatched. Germline CDR1 WNHNN, CDR2 SYGVQD (reference sequence). The CDR3 sequence is 16 residues long.

This sequence joins TRBV19 and TRBJ2-2; 9 positions agree with TRBD1. V trimming: 5 bases; J trimming: 7 bases; junction bases outside the gene matches: 8. There are 15 residues in the CDR3. Germline V CDR1 and CDR2: LNHDA, SQIVND (reference sequence). CDR3 sequence reads: CASSPWTGANGELFF. The CDR3 DNA is TGTGCCAGTAGTCCCTGGACAGGGGCCAACGGGGAGCTGTTTTTT.

The chain combines TRBV7-2 with TRBJ2-7; weak D call: TRBD1 (5 bases). The V end was cut by 5 bases, the J end by 6 bases, with 20 bases between. The CDR3 contains 15 residues. Germline-derived CDR1 and CDR2 are SGHTA and FQGNSA. The CDR3 spells CASSPRQLTLREQYF. The CDR3 DNA reads TGTGCCAGCAGCCCCCGACAGCTCACCTTGCGCGAGCAGTACTTC.

This chain joins TRBV27 and TRBJ2-3; the D gene is possibly TRBD2 (5 bases). The CDR3 has 13 residues. In germline, CDR1 is MNHEY, CDR2 SMNVEV (reference sequence). Trimming took 8 bases from V and 2 from J, leaving 11 bases between them. Here the CDR3 reads CASRGIDTDTQYF. CDR3 DNA sequence: TGTGCCAGCCGGGGTATAGACACAGATACGCAGTATTTT.

The chain couples TRBV7-9 to TRBJ1-5, with D possibly being TRBD1 (6 bases). V lost 10 bases and J lost 2, with 12 bases in between. This CDR3 region has 13 residues. Germline values: CDR1 SEHNR, CDR2 FQNEAQ (reference sequence). The DNA of the CDR3 is TGTGCCACCCGAGCAGGGGGCAATCAGCCCCAGCATTTT. This translates into CATRAGGNQPQHF.

The chain has TRBV6-2 or TRBV6-3 and TRBJ2-2; tentatively, D is TRBD1 (5 bases). Germline V lookup: CDR1 MNHEY, CDR2 SVGEGT. Trimming left V 5 bases short and J 3 bases short, with 13 bases between. This CDR3 has 15 residues. The CDR3 nucleotides read TGTGCCAGCAGTCTACCAGGGCTTGACACCGGGGAGCTGTTTTTT. Its translation: CASSLPGLDTGELFF.

V and J are TRBV7-3 and TRBJ1-2; 11 bases match TRBD1. The CDR3 covers 14 residues. Germline-derived CDR1 and CDR2 are SGHTA and FQGTGA. The trim removed 5 bases at V and 7 bases at J, leaving 6 bases unmatched. CDR3 nucleotide sequence: TGTGCCAGCAGCCCGGGACAGGGGGGGTCTGGCTACACCTTC. As protein: CASSPGQGGSGYTF. The full variable domain, its missing parts supplied by reference TRBV7-3 and TRBJ1-2, is GAGVSQTPSNKVTEKGKYVELRCDPISGHTALYWYRQSLGQGPEFLIYFQGTGAADDSGLPNDRFFAVRPEGSVSTLKIQRTERGDSAVYLCASSPGQGGSGYTFGSGTRLTVV.